Presented here are 16 T cell receptor beta chains from one specimen sequenced in a study of OX40 agonist ivuxolimab in advanced cancers. TCRdb's table, derived via immunoSEQ multiplex PCR, lists solely in-frame clones and lacks some. The sample yields about 45,000 clones, roughly 90% seen once. The input for sequencing was CD4+ or CD8+ T cells sorted from blood, taken in a trial of the OX40 agonist ivuxolimab. The receptors stem from an adult with an advanced solid tumor such as melanoma, head and neck, liver or kidney cancer.

The CDR3 reads CASSPGQPNTEAFF. The CDR3 nucleotides are TGTGCCAGCAGCCCAGGGCAGCCTAACACTGAAGCTTTCTTT. The V call is TRBV4-2, the J call TRBJ1-1; the D gene is possibly TRBD1 (5 bases). Germline V CDR1 and CDR2: LGHNA, YNFKEQ. Trimming shortened V by 4 bases and J by 2 bases, and 11 bases separated the two germline ends. This CDR3 is built from 14 residues.

This clone was seen a single time. The chain has TRBV7-8 and TRBJ2-1; D may be TRBD1 (5 bases). Per germline, CDR1 SGHVS and CDR2 FQNEAQ. The length of the CDR3 is 15 residues. Deletions cut 3 bases from V and 7 bases from J, with 16 bases between. In DNA, the CDR3 is TGTGCCAGCAGCTTCGGGTCAGGGCAAGGGAATGAGCAGTTCTTC. Protein product: CASSFGSGQGNEQFF.

J is TRBJ1-1 and V is TRBV27, with D possibly matching TRBD1 (5 bases). Per the germline V gene, CDR1 is MNHEY and CDR2 is SMNVEV (reference sequence). V was clipped by 0 bases and J by 4 bases, with 9 bases between them. The CDR3 sequence is 14 residues long. The CDR3 loop reads CASSLSAGITEAFF. The CDR3 coding sequence is TGTGCCAGCAGTTTATCGGCAGGGATCACTGAAGCTTTCTTT.

The chain has TRBV6-1 and TRBJ1-5, with D tentatively TRBD1 (5 bases). Germline-derived CDR1 and CDR2 are MNHNS and SASEGT. The CDR3 runs to 14 residues. V was trimmed by 6 bases and J by 6 bases, leaving 15 bases between them. The CDR3 loop reads CASSLRTGGQPQHF. The CDR3 DNA follows: TGTGCCAGCAGCCTACGGACGGGGGGTCAGCCCCAGCATTTT.

This clone was found once. The V gene is TRBV18, the J gene TRBJ1-1, with D perhaps TRBD1 (5 bases). The CDR3 has 13 amino acids. Trimming pared 5 bases from V and 0 bases from J, leaving 7 bases between. The V gene's germline CDR1 is KGHSH and CDR2 LQKENI. Here the CDR3 DNA reads TGTGCCAGCTCAGGGACGGTGAACACTGAAGCTTTCTTT. It codes for CASSGTVNTEAFF.

This sequence joins TRBV30 and TRBJ1-5; unclear D gene. The V gene's germline CDR1 is GTSNPN and CDR2 SVGIG (reference sequence). CDR3 size: 15 residues. V was clipped by 3 bases and J by 0 bases, with 12 bases between them. CDR3 residues: CAWRSWGNSNQPQHF. DNA of the CDR3: TGTGCCTGGAGGAGTTGGGGTAATAGCAATCAGCCCCAGCATTTT.

The chain has TRBV11-2 and TRBJ1-4; no definite D call. This CDR3 is built from 14 residues. Germline V CDR1 and CDR2: SGHAT, FQNNGV. The V end was cut by 5 bases, the J end by 8 bases, with 15 bases between. CDR3 amino acids: CASSPSWNVEKLFF. CDR3 in DNA: TGTGCCAGCAGCCCTTCCTGGAACGTCGAAAAACTGTTTTTT.

V is TRBV18 and J is TRBJ2-2; D perhaps matches TRBD2 (5 bases). The CDR3 runs 16 residues. Trimming removed 3 bases from V and 6 bases from J, with 17 bases in between. CDR1 and CDR2 from the germline V gene are KGHSH and LQKENI. The CDR3: CASSPLSSPEAGELFF. The CDR3, as DNA: TGTGCCAGCTCACCCCTCTCCAGCCCGGAGGCCGGGGAGCTGTTTTTT.

With respect to this clone: The junction departs from the called germline gene at one end, perhaps through a read error. The DNA of the CDR3 is TGTGCTAGCAGCTTAGATATCGGCTCACCCCTCCACTTT. Translation gives CASSLDIGSPLHF. The chain is built from TRBV7-7 and TRBJ1-6; no reliable D call. In germline, CDR1 is SSHAT, CDR2 FNYEAQ (reference sequence). The CDR3 has 13 residues.

The CDR3 reads CASSLGGTGGGDTQYF. Here the CDR3 DNA reads TGTGCCAGCAGCTTAGGAGGGACAGGGGGCGGAGATACGCAGTATTTT. The chain carries TRBV7-2 and TRBJ2-3, with 12 positions matching TRBD1. Per the germline V gene, CDR1 is SGHTA and CDR2 is FQGNSA. CDR3 size: 16 residues. V was pared by 1 base and J by 5 bases, with 4 bases of the junction left unmatched.

This clone has only a few counts. The J gene is TRBJ1-1, the V gene TRBV29-1; 7 nucleotides match TRBD1. After removal of 7 bases from V and 5 bases from J, the junction contained 10 bases not matched to a gene. CDR1 and CDR2 (germline): SQVTM, ANQGSEA. This CDR3 region has 13 residues. CDR3 sequence: CSGELQGRTEAFF. CDR3 sequence (DNA): TGCAGCGGGGAACTACAGGGGCGGACTGAAGCTTTCTTT.

CDR3 in amino acids: CASSGDRGYEQYF. The CDR3 region has the DNA TGCGCCAGCAGCGGGGACAGAGGTTACGAGCAGTACTTC. V and J are TRBV4-1 and TRBJ2-7, with 7 bases lining up with TRBD1. V shed 5 bases, J shed 4 bases, and the junction held 5 bases outside the gene matches. The CDR3 contains 13 residues. Looked up from germline, CDR1 is MGHRA and CDR2 is YSYEKL.

The genes are TRBV30 and TRBJ1-2, with D uncertain. Per the germline V gene, CDR1 is GTSNPN and CDR2 is SVGIG (reference sequence). The CDR3 is made up of 15 amino acids. V was pared by 0 bases and J by 1 base, with 12 bases between. DNA for the CDR3: TGTGCCTGGAGTGTGCCGGCCTTGGGTAACTATGGCTACACCTTC. Translated, it gives CAWSVPALGNYGYTF.

This chain links TRBV28 with TRBJ2-6; D possibly uses TRBD1 or TRBD2 (6 bases each). Germline V gene data show CDR1 as MDHEN and CDR2 as SYDVKM. Trimming took 3 bases from V and 2 from J, leaving 14 bases between them. The CDR3 consists of 17 residues. The CDR3 loop reads CASSFGGPPTGANVLTF. In DNA form, the CDR3 reads TGTGCCAGCAGTTTCGGGGGCCCCCCTACTGGGGCCAACGTCCTGACTTTC.

V is TRBV27 and J is TRBJ2-5, with 8 bases lining up with TRBD1. The CDR3 sequence is 14 residues long. With 5 bases clipped from V and 2 bases from J, the junction kept 4 bases outside the gene matches. Germline V gene lookup returns CDR1 MNHEY and CDR2 SMNVEV (reference sequence). In DNA, the CDR3 is TGTGCCAGCAGTCTTAGGACAGGGCAAGAGACCCAGTACTTC. Its protein is CASSLRTGQETQYF.

J is TRBJ2-2 and V is TRBV6-4; a possible D gene is TRBD2 (5 bases). Germline CDR1 and CDR2: MRHNA and SNTAGT. The CDR3 consists of 15 residues. Trimming took off 7 bases at V and 0 bases at J, with 12 bases between the two ends. Here the CDR3 DNA reads TGTGCCAGCAAAGGAGAGCGGACGAACACCGGGGAGCTGTTTTTT. It is translated as CASKGERTNTGELFF.